The sequence of this T cell receptor beta chain was determined in a study of cytomegalovirus exposure and HLA in healthy donors. Findings and caveats of the study: Prior analysis indicated that the majority of TCR beta V segments exhibited productivity approximately 87% or approximately 30% of the time. TRBV6-2, TRBV6-3 and some other V segments were excluded as indistinguishable. Another analysis was done later, and it associated 16,951 TCR beta sequences with HLA alleles at 0.05 false discovery rate.

The PCR contained 60 Vbeta and 13 Jbeta primers. The assay was immunoSEQ multiplex PCR, and TCRdb's table has in-frame clones only and misses some. The sample comprises over 150,000 clones, approximately 80% of which are singletons, and around 6% rests with the top ten. To note about this clone: Its antigen is currently unknown.

CDR3 length: 16 amino acids. Losses at the gene ends were 0 bases for V and 2 bases for J; bases not matched to a gene: 3. CDR1 is SGHNT and CDR2 is YYREEE in the germline V gene (reference sequence). Sampled while nominally healthy, donors likely had unrecorded immune exposures. The sequence was obtained from a woman between 40 and 50 years old in good health and CMV-seropositive. Sequenced sample: PBMCs. The rearrangement joins TRBV5-4 to TRBJ2-3; 10 bases align to TRBD2. The CDR3 is CASSLALAGDTDTQYF. CDR3 DNA sequence: TGTGCCAGCAGCTTGGCCCTAGCGGGAGACACAGATACGCAGTATTTT.